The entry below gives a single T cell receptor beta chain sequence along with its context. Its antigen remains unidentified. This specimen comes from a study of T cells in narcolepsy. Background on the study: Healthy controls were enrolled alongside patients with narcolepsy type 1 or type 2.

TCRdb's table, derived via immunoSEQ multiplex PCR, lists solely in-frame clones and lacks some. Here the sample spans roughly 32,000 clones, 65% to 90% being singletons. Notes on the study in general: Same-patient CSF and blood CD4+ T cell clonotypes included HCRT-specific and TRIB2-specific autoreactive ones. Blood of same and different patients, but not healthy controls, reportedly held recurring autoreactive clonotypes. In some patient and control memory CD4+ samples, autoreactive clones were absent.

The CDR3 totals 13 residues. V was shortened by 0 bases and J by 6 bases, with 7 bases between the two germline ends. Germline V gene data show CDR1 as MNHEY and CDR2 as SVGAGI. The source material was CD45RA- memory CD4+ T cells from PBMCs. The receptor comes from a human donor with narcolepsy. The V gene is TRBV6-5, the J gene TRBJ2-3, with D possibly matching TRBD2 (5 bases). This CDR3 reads CASSYSTGDTQYF. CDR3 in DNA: TGTGCCAGCAGTTACTCCACGGGGGATACGCAGTATTTT.